The rows below give T cell receptor beta chains drawn from one sample of a study of blood T cells in healthy people across ages. TCRdb re-called the 5' RACE reads through MiXCR, storing one row per CDR3 protein. This sample has some 1,000,000 distinct CDR3 sequences, with roughly 24% found just once. These data were likewise used in another study, on T cells of mothers and their children.

The source material was blood. The receptors were sampled from a girl aged 2-10 years in good health. CDR3s include the opening cysteine and the closing phenylalanine or tryptophan. Each record gives: J gene, D gene, clone size, V gene, CDR3 protein, CDR3 DNA. D genes are given only for firm matches. Size is stated for part of the rows, as once, few or many counts, or as a class when the clone is expanded.

j_gene: TRBJ1-1
d_gene: NA
abundance: few
v_gene: TRBV20-1
CDR3aa: CSAGKENTKAFF
CDR3nt: TGCAGTGCTGGAAAGGAGAACACTAAAGCTTTCTTT

j_gene: TRBJ2-7
d_gene: NA
abundance: few
v_gene: TRBV11-2
CDR3aa: CASSPRGVPYEQYF
CDR3nt: TGTGCCAGCAGCCCCCGTGGGGTACCCTACGAGCAGTACTTC

j_gene: TRBJ2-2
d_gene: NA
abundance: NA
v_gene: TRBV7-8
CDR3aa: CASSPRVRGREGTGELFF
CDR3nt: TGTGCCAGCAGCCCCCGAGTTAGGGGGAGGGAGGGGACCGGGGAGCTGTTTTTT

j_gene: TRBJ1-5
d_gene: NA
abundance: few
v_gene: TRBV5-1
CDR3aa: CASSLDVGGNQPQHF
CDR3nt: TGCGCCAGCAGCTTGGATGTGGGAGGCAATCAGCCCCAGCATTTT

j_gene: TRBJ1-4
d_gene: NA
abundance: NA
v_gene: TRBV20-1
CDR3aa: CSARKTVATNEKLFF
CDR3nt: TGCAGTGCAAGGAAAACCGTAGCAACTAATGAAAAACTGTTTTTT

j_gene: TRBJ2-1
d_gene: TRBD2
abundance: few
v_gene: TRBV5-1
CDR3aa: CASRRGDGNEQFF
CDR3nt: TGCGCCAGCAGACGGGGGGATGGGAATGAGCAGTTCTTC

j_gene: TRBJ1-1
d_gene: NA
abundance: few
v_gene: TRBV7-9
CDR3aa: CASSFVTVEAFF
CDR3nt: TGTGCCAGCAGCTTCGTCACAGTAGAAGCTTTCTTT

j_gene: TRBJ2-5
d_gene: TRBD2
abundance: NA
v_gene: TRBV2
CDR3aa: CGTSGMEETQYF
CDR3nt: TGTGGGACTAGCGGGATGGAAGAGACCCAGTACTTC

j_gene: TRBJ2-5
d_gene: NA
abundance: few
v_gene: TRBV28
CDR3aa: CASNRGRRWGTQYF
CDR3nt: TGTGCCAGCAACCGTGGGAGGAGGTGGGGGACCCAGTACTTC

j_gene: TRBJ2-5
d_gene: NA
abundance: many
v_gene: TRBV7-2
CDR3aa: CASSSVGLAETQYF
CDR3nt: TGTGCCAGCAGCTCCGTCGGCCTCGCGGAGACCCAGTACTTC

j_gene: TRBJ2-1
d_gene: NA
abundance: NA
v_gene: TRBV7-3
CDR3aa: CASSPIPAVRNEQFF
CDR3nt: TGTGCCAGCAGCCCTATACCTGCTGTGAGGAATGAGCAGTTCTTC

j_gene: TRBJ1-1
d_gene: NA
abundance: NA
v_gene: TRBV29-1
CDR3aa: CSAVGSEGTEAFF
CDR3nt: TGCAGCGCGGTGGGGTCGGAGGGCACTGAAGCTTTCTTT

j_gene: TRBJ1-2
d_gene: TRBD1
abundance: NA
v_gene: TRBV19
CDR3aa: CASRRTGGRSDGYTF
CDR3nt: TGTGCCAGTAGGAGAACAGGGGGAAGGAGCGATGGCTACACCTTC

j_gene: TRBJ2-5
d_gene: TRBD1
abundance: NA
v_gene: TRBV12-3/TRBV12-4
CDR3aa: CASNRNRGIETQYF
CDR3nt: TGTGCCAGCAACAGAAACAGGGGCATAGAGACCCAGTACTTC

j_gene: TRBJ2-2
d_gene: TRBD2
abundance: few
v_gene: TRBV27
CDR3aa: CASSFSWGGTGELFF
CDR3nt: TGTGCCAGCAGTTTCTCTTGGGGGGGCACCGGGGAGCTGTTTTTT

j_gene: TRBJ2-5
d_gene: TRBD1
abundance: NA
v_gene: TRBV5-6
CDR3aa: CASSGDRDRDPETQYF
CDR3nt: TGTGCCAGCAGCGGCGACCGGGACAGGGACCCGGAGACCCAGTACTTC

j_gene: TRBJ1-1
d_gene: NA
abundance: NA
v_gene: TRBV27
CDR3aa: CASSLSGERNTEAFF
CDR3nt: TGTGCCAGCAGTTTATCGGGGGAGAGGAACACTGAAGCTTTCTTT

j_gene: TRBJ1-1
d_gene: NA
abundance: NA
v_gene: TRBV29-1
CDR3aa: CSVVKLEAFF
CDR3nt: TGCAGCGTTGTAAAGCTGGAAGCTTTCTTT

j_gene: TRBJ1-2
d_gene: NA
abundance: NA
v_gene: TRBV6-1
CDR3aa: CASSEQAVYTF
CDR3nt: TGTGCCAGCAGTGAACAAGCTGTATACACCTTC

j_gene: TRBJ2-5
d_gene: TRBD2
abundance: once
v_gene: TRBV6-1
CDR3aa: CASSERTSGSQETQYF
CDR3nt: TGTGCCAGCAGTGAAAGGACTAGCGGGAGCCAAGAGACCCAGTACTTC

j_gene: TRBJ2-5
d_gene: NA
abundance: once
v_gene: TRBV5-4
CDR3aa: CASSSPLEQYF
CDR3nt: TGTGCCAGCAGCTCCCCCCTGGAGCAGTACTTC

j_gene: TRBJ1-1
d_gene: TRBD1
abundance: NA
v_gene: TRBV7-3
CDR3aa: CACSQTTGGEAFF
CDR3nt: TGTGCCTGCAGCCAGACGACAGGGGGCGAAGCTTTCTTT

j_gene: TRBJ2-7
d_gene: TRBD1
abundance: NA
v_gene: TRBV14
CDR3aa: CASAPRTGGYEQYF
CDR3nt: TGTGCCAGCGCACCGAGGACAGGCGGCTACGAGCAGTACTTC

j_gene: TRBJ2-5
d_gene: TRBD1
abundance: NA
v_gene: TRBV9
CDR3aa: CASSGTGEMGTQYF
CDR3nt: TGTGCCAGCAGCGGAACAGGGGAAATGGGGACCCAGTACTTC

j_gene: TRBJ2-5
d_gene: TRBD2
abundance: NA
v_gene: TRBV12-3/TRBV12-4
CDR3aa: CASSFIAGGLQETQHF
CDR3nt: TGTGCCAGCAGTTTTATAGCGGGGGGGCTCCAAGAGACCCAGCACTTC

j_gene: TRBJ2-3
d_gene: TRBD1
abundance: many
v_gene: TRBV6-1
CDR3aa: CASSEEAGQGLDTQYF
CDR3nt: TGTGCCAGCAGCGAAGAAGCGGGACAGGGGCTAGATACGCAGTATTTT

j_gene: TRBJ1-2
d_gene: TRBD1
abundance: NA
v_gene: TRBV12-3/TRBV12-4
CDR3aa: CVSSSGQGGGYTF
CDR3nt: TGTGTCAGCAGTTCCGGACAGGGAGGGGGCTACACCTTC

j_gene: TRBJ1-3
d_gene: NA
abundance: NA
v_gene: TRBV27
CDR3aa: CASSLSGGNTTYF
CDR3nt: TGTGCCAGCAGTTTATCGGGGGGAAACACCACATATTTT

j_gene: TRBJ1-1
d_gene: NA
abundance: NA
v_gene: TRBV12-3/TRBV12-4
CDR3aa: CASSLTYLNTEAFF
CDR3nt: TGTGCCAGCAGTTTGACGTACTTGAACACTGAAGCTTTCTTT

j_gene: TRBJ2-2
d_gene: TRBD2
abundance: few
v_gene: TRBV20-1
CDR3aa: CSAKTSGRTNTGELFF
CDR3nt: TGCAGTGCTAAGACTAGCGGGAGGACGAACACCGGGGAGCTGTTTTTT

j_gene: TRBJ2-7
d_gene: NA
abundance: few
v_gene: TRBV7-9
CDR3aa: CASSPPGAAEQYF
CDR3nt: TGTGCCAGCAGCCCGCCCGGTGCGGCCGAGCAGTACTTC

j_gene: TRBJ2-5
d_gene: TRBD2
abundance: NA
v_gene: TRBV29-1
CDR3aa: CSVGRGGQETQYF
CDR3nt: TGCAGCGTTGGACGGGGGGGTCAAGAGACCCAGTACTTC